This TCR beta chain was observed in a study of T cell repertoires in cytomegalovirus infection. The wider study: CMV infection together with matching HLA type was indicated by public TCR beta signatures.

V lost 7 bases, J lost 4 bases, and 17 bases lay in between. This CDR3 has 15 residues. Study observations and caveats: Predominance within the ex vivo response was attributable to HLA-C-restricted CMV-specific TCR beta clonotypes.

With respect to this clonotype: What it binds is unknown.

TCRdb independently ran MiXCR on the reads; one entry per CDR3 protein. The repertoire includes roughly 920,000 distinct CDR3 sequences, about a third of them detected once, and roughly an eighth sits in the top ten. This chain uses TRBV12-3 or TRBV12-4 with TRBJ2-1; D may be TRBD1 (5 bases). The clonotype was recovered from a human donor in good health (CMV status not recorded). Some clones in this sample may be carry-over from other donors' samples. Specimen: cultured CD8+ T cells from PBMCs, collected from culture after CMV antigen stimulation. This chain's CDR3 is CASTARGSNYNEQFF. CDR3 nucleotide sequence: TGTGCCAGCACCGCTAGGGGTTCAAATTACAATGAGCAGTTCTTC.